This T cell receptor beta chain was observed in a study of shared clonotypes between healthy human individuals. Measured with immunoSEQ multiplex PCR; TCRdb has only the in-frame clones, and not every one. The sample lists over a million clones, roughly 97% seen once, with approximately 1% in the top ten. Study-level findings and limits: The study found 4.5% to 6% of naive CD4 clonotypes shared across four donors.

Concerning this clone itself: Its antigen is unidentified.

Germline trimming cut 8 bases from V and 2 bases from J; bases unmatched to any gene: 8. The CDR3 covers 14 residues. CDR1 SEHNR and CDR2 FQNEAQ come from the germline V gene (reference sequence). The sequence came from a man aged 30 to 39 in good health. This chain uses TRBV7-9 with TRBJ2-7, with 8 bases that match TRBD2. Sequenced material: naive CD4+ T cells sorted from blood. The subset was: CD45RA+ positively selected. CDR3 coding DNA: TGTGCCAGCGGGGGAGCGGGAGCAACCTACGAGCAGTACTTC. Translation: CASGGAGATYEQYF.